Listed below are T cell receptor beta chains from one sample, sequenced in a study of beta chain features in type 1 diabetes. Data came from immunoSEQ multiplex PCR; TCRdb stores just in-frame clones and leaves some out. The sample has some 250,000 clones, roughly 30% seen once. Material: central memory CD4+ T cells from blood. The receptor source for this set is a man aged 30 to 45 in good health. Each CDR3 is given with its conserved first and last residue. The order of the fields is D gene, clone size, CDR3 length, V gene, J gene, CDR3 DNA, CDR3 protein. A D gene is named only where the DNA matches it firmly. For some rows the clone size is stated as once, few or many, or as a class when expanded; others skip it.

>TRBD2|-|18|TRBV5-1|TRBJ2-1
TGCGCCAGCAGCTTTGGGACTAGCGGCCGGAGCTCCTACAATGAGCAGTTCTTC
CASSFGTSGRSSYNEQFF
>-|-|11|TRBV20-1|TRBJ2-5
TGCAGTGCCGCCGGGGGAGAGACCCAGTACTTC
CSAAGGETQYF
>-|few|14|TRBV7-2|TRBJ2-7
TGTGCCAGCAGCTTACAGGGTCGTTACTACGAGCAGTACTTC
CASSLQGRYYEQYF
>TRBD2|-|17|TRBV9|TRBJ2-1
TGTGCCAGCAGCGGCCGTTTCGTAGCGGGAGAGTACAATGAGCAGTTCTTC
CASSGRFVAGEYNEQFF
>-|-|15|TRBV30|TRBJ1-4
TGTGCCTGGAGTGTAAGCAGGTCAACTAATGAAAAACTGTTTTTT
CAWSVSRSTNEKLFF
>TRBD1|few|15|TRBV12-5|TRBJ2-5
TGTGCTAGTGGTCCCCTGGACAGGGGTGCTGGGACCCAGTACTTC
CASGPLDRGAGTQYF
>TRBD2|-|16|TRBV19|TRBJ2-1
TGTGCCAGTAGTATAGTCGGGACTAGCGCAGACAATGAGCAGTTCTTC
CASSIVGTSADNEQFF
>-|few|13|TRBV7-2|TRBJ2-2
TGTGCCAGCAGCTTAGCAGGGAGTAGGGAGCTGTTTTTT
CASSLAGSRELFF
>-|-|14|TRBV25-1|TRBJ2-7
TGTGCCAGCTCGGATTTCGGGACCAACTACGAGCAGTACTTC
CASSDFGTNYEQYF
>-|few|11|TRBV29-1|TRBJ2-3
TGCAGCATAACGAGCACAGATACGCAGTATTTT
CSITSTDTQYF
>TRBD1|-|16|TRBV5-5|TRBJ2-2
TGTGCCAGCAGCAAACAGACAGGGAGCAACACCGGGGAGCTGTTTTTT
CASSKQTGSNTGELFF
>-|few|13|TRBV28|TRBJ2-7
TGTGCCAGCAGTTTAGGCACAGTCTACGAGCAGTACTTC
CASSLGTVYEQYF
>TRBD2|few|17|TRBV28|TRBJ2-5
TGTGCCAGCAGTTTATACCCCCCGGGAGGGTCAGGAGAGACCCAGTACTTC
CASSLYPPGGSGETQYF
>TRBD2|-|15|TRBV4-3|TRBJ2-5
TGCGCCAGCAGCCATCGCGGGAGCAAGTATGAGACCCAGTACTTC
CASSHRGSKYETQYF